The rows below give T cell receptor beta chains drawn from one sample of a study of blood T cell repertoires in COVID-19. Clones were read by immunoSEQ multiplex PCR, and TCRdb kept only the in-frame ones, dropping some. The table lists around 390,000 clones, about 87% of them singletons. The sample comprised PBMCs or T cells enriched from blood (not recorded which). These receptors were taken from a woman aged 45-65 years who had recovered from COVID-19. Each CDR3 is given with its conserved first and last residue. The order of the fields is D gene, clone size, V gene, J gene, CDR3 protein, CDR3 DNA. The D gene is left open where the match is weak. The listing skips clone size in some rows; elsewhere it reads once, few, many or a size class.

-,-,TRBV9,TRBJ2-1,CASSAGGLSYNEQFF,TGTGCCAGCAGCGCCGGGGGGCTATCCTACAATGAGCAGTTCTTC
-,-,TRBV5-1,TRBJ2-5,CASSQGGSPGETQYF,TGCGCCAGCAGCCAGGGGGGTTCCCCTGGGGAGACCCAGTACTTC
-,-,TRBV7-9,TRBJ1-1,CASSLDWGDEAFF,TGTGCCAGCAGCTTAGATTGGGGAGATGAAGCTTTCTTT
TRBD2,-,TRBV10-3,TRBJ2-5,CAISSGRVGEGGETQYF,TGTGCCATCAGTTCTGGACGGGTCGGGGAGGGTGGAGAGACCCAGTACTTC
-,-,TRBV30,TRBJ1-3,CAWFWEGSSGNTIYF,TGTGCCTGGTTCTGGGAAGGGAGCTCTGGAAACACCATATATTTT
TRBD2,-,TRBV29-1,TRBJ2-7,CSVAFNSGGTTYEQYF,TGCAGCGTTGCCTTTAATAGCGGGGGTACTACCTACGAGCAGTACTTC
TRBD2,-,TRBV4-1,TRBJ2-3,CASSPLGVSGATDTQYF,TGCGCCAGCAGCCCCCTAGGGGTTAGCGGGGCCACAGATACGCAGTATTTT
-,-,TRBV27,TRBJ2-3,CASSYRPRGGDTQYF,TGTGCCAGCAGTTACCGGCCCCGCGGCGGAGATACGCAGTATTTT
-,-,TRBV5-5,TRBJ2-1,CASSLLPYNEQFF,TGTGCCAGCAGCTTGCTACCCTACAATGAGCAGTTCTTC
-,-,TRBV12-3/TRBV12-4,TRBJ2-3,CASSFQFTDTQYF,TGTGCCAGCAGTTTTCAGTTCACAGATACGCAGTATTTT
-,-,TRBV5-1,TRBJ2-1,CASSAINRGGLYNEQFF,TGCGCCAGCAGCGCGATAAACAGGGGGGGCCTTTACAATGAGCAGTTCTTC
TRBD2,-,TRBV2,TRBJ2-7,CASSRGLAGEQYF,TGTGCCAGCAGTAGAGGACTAGCCGGCGAGCAGTACTTC
-,-,TRBV28,TRBJ2-1,CASSSLGSTNEQFF,TGTGCCAGCAGTAGCCTGGGCTCTACAAATGAGCAGTTCTTC
TRBD1,-,TRBV6-5,TRBJ2-7,CASSRTGGDYEQYF,TGTGCCAGCAGTAGAACAGGGGGCGACTACGAGCAGTACTTC
-,once,TRBV5-5,TRBJ1-5,CASSLYGVQPQHF,TGTGCCAGCAGCTTGTACGGGGTTCAGCCCCAGCATTTT
-,-,TRBV4-2,TRBJ1-5,CASSQDRLGAYQPQHF,TGTGCCAGCAGCCAAGATAGGTTGGGGGCGTATCAGCCCCAGCATTTT
TRBD1,-,TRBV3-1/TRBV3-2,TRBJ1-2,CASSHDIDRASGYTF,TGTGCCAGCAGCCACGATATTGACAGGGCTAGCGGCTACACCTTC
TRBD2,-,TRBV25-1,TRBJ2-3,CASSEWAGGRTDTQYF,TGTGCCAGCAGTGAATGGGCGGGGGGGCGAACAGATACGCAGTATTTT
TRBD2,-,TRBV3-1/TRBV3-2,TRBJ2-5,CASSQVAGGEETQYF,TGTGCCAGCAGCCAAGTAGCGGGGGGGGAGGAGACCCAGTACTTC
TRBD2,-,TRBV7-2,TRBJ2-7,CASSLGGALLEQYF,TGTGCCAGCAGCCTCGGGGGGGCACTTCTCGAGCAGTACTTC
-,-,TRBV19,TRBJ2-2,CASKRPSVGGELFF,TGTGCCAGTAAGCGGCCTAGCGTTGGCGGGGAGCTGTTTTTT
-,many,TRBV5-5,TRBJ1-1,CASSLQGSQTNTEAFF,TGTGCCAGCAGCCTACAGGGTTCCCAAACCAACACTGAAGCTTTCTTT
TRBD1,-,TRBV5-6,TRBJ2-7,CASSLATGTGTSEQYF,TGTGCCAGCAGCTTGGCTACCGGGACAGGGACCTCCGAGCAGTACTTC
-,-,TRBV6-5,TRBJ1-4,CASGQGNEKLFF,TGTGCCAGCGGTCAGGGAAATGAAAAACTGTTTTTT
-,-,TRBV12-3/TRBV12-4,TRBJ1-5,CASSSGGQPQHF,TGTGCCAGCAGTTCAGGTGGCCAGCCCCAGCATTTT
TRBD1,-,TRBV13,TRBJ2-7,CASSLSLRDRNYEQYF,TGTGCCAGCAGCTTAAGTTTAAGGGACAGGAACTACGAGCAGTACTTC
-,-,TRBV7-9,TRBJ2-1,CASSHTLVFEQFF,TGTGCCAGCAGCCATACCCTAGTTTTTGAGCAGTTCTTC
TRBD1,-,TRBV4-2,TRBJ2-7,CASSQDPETGFHEQYF,TGTGCCAGCAGCCAAGATCCTGAGACAGGGTTCCACGAGCAGTACTTC
TRBD1,-,TRBV7-9,TRBJ1-3,CASSPQGASGNTIYF,TGTGCCAGCAGCCCACAGGGGGCATCTGGAAACACCATATATTTT
-,few,TRBV2,TRBJ2-3,CASSAGSHSTDTQYF,TGTGCCAGCAGTGCGGGTTCACATAGCACAGATACGCAGTATTTT
-,once,TRBV12-3/TRBV12-4,TRBJ1-2,CASSDGSESYTF,TGTGCCAGCAGCGACGGGTCCGAAAGCTACACCTTC
TRBD1,once,TRBV29-1,TRBJ1-1,CSVADTGDMNTEAFF,TGCAGCGTCGCCGATACAGGGGATATGAACACTGAAGCTTTCTTT
TRBD1,-,TRBV9,TRBJ2-1,CASSVGISGTGGNEQFF,TGTGCCAGCAGCGTAGGAATTTCGGGGACAGGGGGCAATGAGCAGTTCTTC
TRBD2,once,TRBV2,TRBJ2-1,CASSDPVTSVYEQFF,TGTGCCAGCAGTGATCCGGTGACTAGCGTCTATGAGCAGTTCTTC
TRBD2,-,TRBV7-2,TRBJ2-1,CASSPKGLATNEQFF,TGTGCCAGCAGTCCCAAAGGACTAGCGACCAATGAGCAGTTCTTC
-,-,TRBV7-8,TRBJ1-2,CASSPGRGGYGYTF,TGTGCCAGCAGCCCAGGGAGGGGTGGCTATGGCTACACCTTC